The 30 T cell receptor beta chains reported below all come from one sample, sequenced in a study of T cells in Graves' hyperthyroidism and ophthalmopathy. Amplified regions were TCR beta CDR3 sequences from RNA transcripts. Researchers ran a first-round RT-PCR on the TCR CDR3 using the HTBI primer set. TCRdb re-analysed the multiplex PCR reads in MiXCR, keeping a single row per CDR3 protein. Of some 570,000 distinct CDR3 sequences in the sample, more than 13% were seen once. Source material: blood. These receptors were collected from a woman aged 18-30 years with Graves' ophthalmopathy.

CDR3 amino acids: CATSETGSQTQYF. CDR3 nucleotides: TGTGCCACCTCAGAAACGGGTAGTCAGACCCAGTACTTC. The chain combines TRBV19 with TRBJ2-5; D gene uncertain. CDR3 size: 13 residues. CDR1 is LNHDA, CDR2 SQIVND, per germline (reference sequence). Deletions cut 10 bases from V and 6 bases from J, with 18 bases between.

The chain couples TRBV7-2 to TRBJ2-3; 12 bases line up with TRBD2. CDR3 length: 17 residues. Germline loops: CDR1 SGHTA, CDR2 FQGNSA. V was clipped by 4 bases and J by 1 base; unmatched bases: 6. The chain's CDR3 is CASSSRLAGDGTDTQYF. In nucleotides, the CDR3 is TGTGCCAGCAGCTCCAGACTAGCGGGAGATGGCACAGATACGCAGTATTTT.

The table lists this clonotype with many counts. The chain couples TRBV27 to TRBJ1-6, with a weak D call TRBD1 (5 bases). The CDR3 loop spans 16 amino acids. V lost 5 bases, J lost 2 bases, and 13 bases lay in between. The germline CDR1 and CDR2 sequences are MNHEY and SMNVEV (reference sequence). Here the CDR3 DNA reads TGTGCCAGCAGTAACAGGCCGTATCCCTATAATTCACCCCTCCACTTT. It yields the protein CASSNRPYPYNSPLHF.

This clonotype was counted many times. The chain recombines TRBV10-3 with TRBJ1-1, with D unclear. CDR3 length equals 15 residues. The germline CDR1 and CDR2 sequences are ENHRY and SYGVKD. Trimming pared 2 bases from V and 5 bases from J, leaving 15 bases between. Here the CDR3 DNA reads TGTGCCATCAGTGAGGGGTTTGGTGGGAGGACTGAAGCTTTCTTT. Translation gives CAISEGFGGRTEAFF.

This clonotype has at least ten counts. The V call is TRBV5-6, the J call TRBJ2-2; TRBD1 matches 9 bases. The CDR3 is made up of 16 amino acids. Losses at the gene ends were 0 bases for V and 3 bases for J; bases not matched to a gene: 3. CDR1 and CDR2 (germline): SGHDT, YYEEEE. DNA for the CDR3: TGTGCCAGCAGCTTGGCCGGGACAGGGCACACCGGGGAGCTGTTTTTT. It is translated as CASSLAGTGHTGELFF.

This clonotype was recorded at least ten times. The chain couples TRBV11-2 to TRBJ2-3; 14 bases fit TRBD2. In germline, CDR1 is SGHAT, CDR2 FQNNGV. V shed 2 bases and J 5 bases; nucleotides not matched to a gene: 12. The CDR3 sequence is 19 residues long. In nucleotides, the CDR3 is TGTGCCAGCAGCTTAACCCCGGGACTAGCGGGAGTCAATAGAGATACGCAGTATTTT. It translates to CASSLTPGLAGVNRDTQYF.

This clonotype was seen many times. The chain recombines TRBV4-1 with TRBJ2-7, with 7 bases that match TRBD1. V dropped 2 bases and J dropped 2; count of bases not matched to a gene: 9. The CDR3 consists of 16 residues. Per the germline V gene, CDR1 is MGHRA and CDR2 is YSYEKL. The CDR3 DNA reads as TGCGCCAGCAGCCAAACACAGGGGTCAACACCCTACGAGCAGTACTTC. Protein product: CASSQTQGSTPYEQYF.

In this sample, this clonotype turned up many times. The chain is built from TRBV11-3 and TRBJ2-2; maybe TRBD2 (6 bases). Germline-derived CDR1 and CDR2 are SGHNT and YENEEA. The CDR3 sequence is 20 residues long. With 5 bases removed from V and 5 bases from J, the gap between germline ends came to 30 bases. CDR3 sequence reads: CASSQRRASNDLLGTGELFF. The CDR3 DNA reads as TGTGCCAGCAGCCAGAGGAGGGCTAGTAACGACCTCCTGGGAACCGGGGAGCTGTTTTTT.

The DNA for the CDR3 is TGTGCCAGCAGGAACCTACGCGGGACTGCGAATGAGCAGTTCTTC. It codes for CASRNLRGTANEQFF. This sequence joins TRBV13 and TRBJ2-1, with D perhaps TRBD2 (6 bases). In germline, CDR1 is PRHDT, CDR2 FYEKMQ (reference sequence). Trimming removed 6 bases at V and 7 bases at J, with 19 bases between. CDR3 length: 15 amino acids.

This chain connects TRBV9 to TRBJ2-1; a possible D gene is TRBD2 (6 bases). CDR3 length: 15 residues. CDR1 is SGDLS and CDR2 is YYNGEE in the germline V gene. V lost 4 bases, J lost 4 bases, and 15 bases lay in between. As DNA, the CDR3 is TGTGCCAGCAGCACCTCGGGACTGGTATACAATGAGCAGTTCTTC. Amino acids: CASSTSGLVYNEQFF. Combining the CDR3 with reference TRBV9 and TRBJ2-1 gives the whole variable domain DSGVTQTPKHLITATGQRVTLRCSPRSGDLSVYWYQQSLDQGLQFLIQYYNGEERAKGNILERFSAQQFPDLHSELNLSSLELGDSALYFCASSTSGLVYNEQFFGPGTRLTVL.

This chain links TRBV19 with TRBJ1-5; possible D gene TRBD1, 6 bases. Trimming pared 5 bases from V and 5 bases from J, leaving 19 bases between. From germline, CDR1 is LNHDA and CDR2 SQIVND (reference sequence). This CDR3 is 16 amino acids long. This chain's CDR3 is CASSVRSGVRYQPQHF. CDR3 DNA: TGTGCCAGTAGTGTAAGGTCAGGGGTCCGCTATCAGCCCCAGCATTTT.

The J gene is TRBJ1-6, the V gene TRBV30; D not resolved. Germline CDR1 is GTSNPN and CDR2 is SVGIG (reference sequence). V was cut by 8 bases and J by 2 bases, with 13 bases left in between. The CDR3 is 14 amino acids. The CDR3 DNA follows: TGTGCCACCAATCCGGGAGCCTATAATTCACCCCTCCACTTT. It yields the protein CATNPGAYNSPLHF.

This clonotype was detected many times. The chain couples TRBV24-1 to TRBJ2-3, with 8 bases aligning to TRBD2. Germline loops: CDR1 KGHDR, CDR2 SFDVKD. Losses at the gene ends were 6 bases for V and 11 bases for J; bases not matched to a gene: 9. This CDR3 has 13 residues. The CDR3 loop reads CATSTSGMRKQYF. CDR3 nucleotide sequence: TGTGCCACCAGTACTAGCGGCATGAGGAAGCAGTATTTT.

Many counts were recorded for this clonotype. V is TRBV20-1 and J is TRBJ2-7; TRBD2 aligns across 11 bases. CDR3 length: 14 residues. J gave up 7 bases and V 5 bases, and 10 bases lay outside the gene matches. The germline V gene has CDR1 DFQATT and CDR2 SNEGSKA (reference sequence). This CDR3 reads CSAPVTSGGSEQYF. DNA of the CDR3: TGCAGTGCTCCCGTTACTAGCGGGGGCTCTGAGCAGTACTTC.

Ten or more counts support this clonotype. The chain's CDR3 is CASSLGQLNYGYTF. As DNA, the CDR3 is TGCGCCAGCAGCTTGGGACAGCTTAACTATGGCTACACCTTC. V gene TRBV5-1 combines with J gene TRBJ1-2, with D perhaps TRBD1 (5 bases). V shed 0 bases and J shed 1 base, with 7 bases lying between them. Germline V CDR1 and CDR2: SGHRS, YFSETQ. This CDR3 spans 14 amino acids.

This clonotype was observed at least ten times. The chain joins TRBV2 to TRBJ2-1; TRBD2 agrees at 14 bases. Germline V gene lookup returns CDR1 SNHLY and CDR2 FYNNEI. With 3 bases clipped from V and 16 bases from J, the junction kept 5 bases outside the gene matches. The CDR3 loop spans 13 amino acids. CDR3 coding DNA: TGTGCCAGCAGTGAGGGACTAGCGGGAGAATCCTTCTTC. Translation gives CASSEGLAGESFF.

The table lists this clonotype with many counts. The chain is built from TRBV12-3 or TRBV12-4 and TRBJ1-1; D might be TRBD1 (5 bases). The CDR3 runs to 14 residues. V gave up 1 base and J gave up 4 bases, with 10 bases separating them. CDR3 DNA: TGTGCCAGCAGTTTAGGCAGGGAGATCACTGAAGCTTTCTTT. This sequence encodes CASSLGREITEAFF.

A remark on this clonotype: The CDR3 end shows no conserved phenylalanine or tryptophan, and so a read error is likely. The rearrangement joins TRBV7-2 to TRBJ1-3, with 9 positions matching TRBD1. Germline CDR1 reads SGHTA; CDR2 reads FQGNSA. The CDR3 covers 16 residues. The junction had 5 bases not matched to a gene; V was cut back by 5 bases and J by 0 bases. CDR3 in amino acids: CASSPQQGASGNTIYL. DNA for the CDR3: TGTGCCAGCAGCCCCCAACAGGGGGCCTCTGGAAACACCATATATCTT.

This clonotype was counted a single time. A read error may be the cause here, since a much bigger clone is one base away. Because it lacks the conserved phenylalanine or tryptophan at the end, this CDR3 is likely a read error. The chain is built from TRBV11-2 and TRBJ1-2; D is uncertain. The V gene lost 5 bases and the J gene lost 3 bases, with 7 bases spanning the gap. This CDR3 has 12 amino acids. Per the germline V gene, CDR1 is SGHAT and CDR2 is FQNNGV. CDR3 bases: TGTGCCAGCAGCCAACATGACTATGGCTACACCTCC. It yields the protein CASSQHDYGYTS.

This clonotype was seen at least ten times. V and J are TRBV6-2 or TRBV6-3 and TRBJ2-3, with D perhaps being TRBD1 or TRBD2 (5 bases each). Germline V gene sequence: CDR1 MNHEY, CDR2 SVGEGT. The CDR3 totals 13 residues. Trimming pared 5 bases from V and 7 bases from J, leaving 13 bases between. The CDR3 DNA is TGTGCCAGCAGTACCTCGGGACGATATACGCAGTATTTT. Translating it yields CASSTSGRYTQYF.

This clonotype occurred many times. The chain joins TRBV19 to TRBJ2-7; D is unresolved. The CDR3 is 15 residues long. Trimming pared 7 bases from V and 0 bases from J, leaving 16 bases between. Germline V gives CDR1 LNHDA, CDR2 SQIVND (reference sequence). The CDR3 region has the DNA TGTGCCAGTAAAAACCTCAGGAGTAGCTCCTACGAGCAGTACTTC. Its translation is CASKNLRSSSYEQYF. Together with reference TRBV19 and TRBJ2-7, the CDR3 gives the full variable domain: DGGITQSPKYLFRKEGQNVTLSCEQNLNHDAMYWYRQDPGQGLRLIYYSQIVNDFQKGDIAEGYSVSREKKESFPLTVTSAQKNPTAFYLCASKNLRSSSYEQYFGPGTRLTVT.

V gene TRBV11-2 combines with J gene TRBJ2-7; 8 bases are shared with TRBD2. The germline CDR1 and CDR2 sequences are SGHAT and FQNNGV. V lost 5 bases and J lost 4; bases outside the gene matches: 10. The length of the CDR3 is 15 residues. The CDR3 DNA reads as TGTGCCAGCAGCGCGGCCGGGAGGGGCCATTACGAGCAGTACTTC. Amino acids: CASSAAGRGHYEQYF.

This clonotype has more than one count but fewer than ten. CDR3 sequence (DNA): TGTGCCAGCACCTCAGCGGGTCAGGGCCGCTCCTATGGCTACACCTTC. Protein sequence: CASTSAGQGRSYGYTF. The chain uses TRBV6-2 or TRBV6-3 and TRBJ1-2, with D tentatively TRBD1 (5 bases). The CDR3 contains 16 residues. Germline CDR1 reads MNHEY; CDR2 reads SVGEGT. V was cut by 7 bases and J by 4 bases, with 22 bases left in between.

At least ten counts were recorded for this clonotype. The chain recombines TRBV10-3 with TRBJ2-6, with a tentative D call TRBD2 (5 bases). V was pared by 4 bases and J by 0 bases, with 10 bases between. This CDR3 contains 16 residues. In germline, CDR1 is ENHRY, CDR2 SYGVKD. DNA of the CDR3: TGTGCCATCAGTGCCCGACTAAGCTCTGGGGCCAACGTCCTGACTTTC. The encoded protein is CAISARLSSGANVLTF.

This clonotype was counted between two and nine times. This rearrangement joins TRBV6-5 to TRBJ2-1; 14 positions agree with TRBD2. Germline CDR1 is MNHEY and CDR2 is SVGAGI. The CDR3 extends over 18 amino acids. V gave up 2 bases and J gave up 2 bases; unmatched junction bases: 5. CDR3 bases: TGTGCCAGCAGTTACGGGGGACTAGCGGGAGCACCCTACAATGAGCAGTTCTTC. Encoded protein: CASSYGGLAGAPYNEQFF.

This clonotype showed up just a few times. This clone may be a read error of a much larger clone one base away. The gene calls are TRBV2 and TRBJ2-7; 8 positions match TRBD1. Unmatched junction bases numbered 11, after V lost 8 bases and J lost 5 bases. Per the germline V gene, CDR1 is SNHLY and CDR2 is FYNNEI. This CDR3 has 14 residues. This chain's CDR3 is CASEAAGGIDEQYF. CDR3 sequence (DNA): TGTGCCAGCGAGGCGGCAGGGGGCATCGACGAGCAGTACTTC.

There are many counts of this clonotype. The DNA of the CDR3 is TGTGCCAGCAGTTTTCTCGGGGGCTCCGGGGGCGAGCAGTACTTC. Amino acid sequence: CASSFLGGSGGEQYF. The chain employs TRBV12-3 or TRBV12-4 and TRBJ2-7; D could derive from TRBD1 or TRBD2 (6 bases each). This CDR3 has 15 residues. Trimming left V 3 bases short and J 6 bases short, with 18 bases between.

V gene TRBV19 combines with J gene TRBJ1-4, with TRBD1 as a possible D gene (6 bases). The CDR3 is 16 residues long. Germline V gives CDR1 LNHDA, CDR2 SQIVND (reference sequence). V was shortened by 4 bases and J by 0 bases, with 12 bases between the two germline ends. The CDR3 here is CASSTGQRTTNEKLFF. CDR3 DNA sequence: TGTGCCAGTAGTACCGGACAGCGAACAACTAATGAAAAACTGTTTTTT.

The rearrangement uses TRBV11-2 and TRBJ1-2; D is ambiguous. The CDR3 loop spans 13 amino acids. Trimming cost V 3 bases and J 1 base, with 6 bases left between them. Germline V lookup: CDR1 SGHAT, CDR2 FQNNGV. Here the CDR3 reads CASSLWGNYGYTF. CDR3 sequence (DNA): TGTGCCAGCAGCTTGTGGGGTAACTATGGCTACACCTTC.

In this sample, this clonotype turned up a few times. This may arise from a read error, as a much more abundant clone is one base away. The chain has TRBV2 and TRBJ1-5; D uncertain. The CDR3 contains 15 residues. The germline V gene has CDR1 SNHLY and CDR2 FYNNEI. The CDR3 protein is CASSDQAAGNQSQHF. In DNA form, the CDR3 reads TGTGCCAGCAGTGACCAGGCCGCGGGCAATCAGTCCCAGCATTTT.